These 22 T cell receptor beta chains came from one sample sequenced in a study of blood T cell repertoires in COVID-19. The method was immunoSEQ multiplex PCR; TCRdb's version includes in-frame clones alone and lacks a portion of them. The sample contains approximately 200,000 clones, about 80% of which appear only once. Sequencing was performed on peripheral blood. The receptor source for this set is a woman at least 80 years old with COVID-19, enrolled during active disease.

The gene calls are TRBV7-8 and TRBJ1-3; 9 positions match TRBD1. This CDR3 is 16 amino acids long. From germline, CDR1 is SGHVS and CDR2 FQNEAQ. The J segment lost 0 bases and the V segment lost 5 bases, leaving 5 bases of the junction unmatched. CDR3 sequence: CASSAQGARSGNTIYF. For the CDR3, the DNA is TGTGCCAGCAGCGCACAGGGGGCGCGCTCTGGAAACACCATATATTTT.

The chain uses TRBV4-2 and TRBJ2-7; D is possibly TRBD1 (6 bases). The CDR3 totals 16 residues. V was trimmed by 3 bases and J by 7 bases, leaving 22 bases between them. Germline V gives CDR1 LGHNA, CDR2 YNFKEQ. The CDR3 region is CASSQTSGAMKREQYF. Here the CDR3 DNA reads TGTGCCAGCAGCCAGACCTCAGGGGCTATGAAACGGGAGCAGTACTTC.

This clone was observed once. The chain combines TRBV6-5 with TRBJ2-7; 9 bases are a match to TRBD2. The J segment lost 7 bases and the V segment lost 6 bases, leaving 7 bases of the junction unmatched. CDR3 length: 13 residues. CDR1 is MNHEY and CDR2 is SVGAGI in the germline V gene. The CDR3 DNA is TGTGCCAGCAGGCGGGGGGGGGTGGAGGAGCAGTACTTC. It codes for CASRRGGVEEQYF.

The CDR3 reads CASSLGSTGEGGYTF. CDR3 nucleotide sequence: TGCGCCAGCAGCTTGGGCTCAACGGGGGAGGGTGGCTACACCTTC. The chain employs TRBV5-1 and TRBJ1-2, with a tentative D call TRBD1 (5 bases). V was clipped by 0 bases and J by 7 bases, with 16 bases between them. This CDR3 comprises 15 residues. CDR1 SGHRS and CDR2 YFSETQ come from the germline V gene.

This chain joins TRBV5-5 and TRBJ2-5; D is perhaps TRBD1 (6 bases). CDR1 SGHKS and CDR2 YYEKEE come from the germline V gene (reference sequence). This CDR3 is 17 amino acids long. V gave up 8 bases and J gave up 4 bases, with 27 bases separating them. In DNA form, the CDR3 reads TGTGCCAGTACCAAAGGAGTACAGGGTCTGTTTTCAGAGACCCAGTACTTC. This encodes CASTKGVQGLFSETQYF.

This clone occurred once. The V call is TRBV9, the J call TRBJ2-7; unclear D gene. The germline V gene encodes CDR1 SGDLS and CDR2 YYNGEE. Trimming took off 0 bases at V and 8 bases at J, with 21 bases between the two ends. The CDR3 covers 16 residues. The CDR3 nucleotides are TGTGCCAGCAGCGTAGGTACAGCCCCTTTCATCCAACAGCAGTACTTC. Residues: CASSVGTAPFIQQQYF.

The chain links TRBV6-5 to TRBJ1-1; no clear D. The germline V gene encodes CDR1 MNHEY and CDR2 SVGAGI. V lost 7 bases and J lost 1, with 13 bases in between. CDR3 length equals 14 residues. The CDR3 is CASTPTRQNTEAFF. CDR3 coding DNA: TGTGCCAGCACGCCGACACGACAGAACACTGAAGCTTTCTTT.

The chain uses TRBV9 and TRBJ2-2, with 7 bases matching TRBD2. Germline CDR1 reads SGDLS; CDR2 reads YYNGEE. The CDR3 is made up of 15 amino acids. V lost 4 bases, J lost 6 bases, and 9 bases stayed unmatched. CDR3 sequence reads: CASSPRGGSAGELFF. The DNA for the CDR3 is TGTGCCAGCAGCCCAAGGGGAGGGTCGGCCGGGGAGCTGTTTTTT.

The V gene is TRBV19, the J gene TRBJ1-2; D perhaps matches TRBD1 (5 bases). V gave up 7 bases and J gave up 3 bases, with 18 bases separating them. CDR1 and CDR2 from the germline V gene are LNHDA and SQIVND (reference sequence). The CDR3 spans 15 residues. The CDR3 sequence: CASTEARVGDYGYTF. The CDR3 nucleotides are TGTGCCAGTACCGAAGCCAGGGTCGGAGACTATGGCTACACCTTC.

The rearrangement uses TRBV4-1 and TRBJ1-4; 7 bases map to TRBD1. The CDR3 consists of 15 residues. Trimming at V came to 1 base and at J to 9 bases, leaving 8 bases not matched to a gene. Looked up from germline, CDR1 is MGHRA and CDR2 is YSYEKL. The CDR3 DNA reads TGCGCCAGCAGCCAAGGCGTAGGGGGACAGAAAAAACTGTTTTTT. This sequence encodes CASSQGVGGQKKLFF.

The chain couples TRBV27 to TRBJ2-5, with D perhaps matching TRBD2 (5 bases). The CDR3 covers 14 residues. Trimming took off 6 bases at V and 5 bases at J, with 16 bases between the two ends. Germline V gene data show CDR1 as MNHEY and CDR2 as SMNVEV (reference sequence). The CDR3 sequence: CASRPRLPGETQYF. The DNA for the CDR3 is TGTGCCAGCAGACCGCGACTCCCGGGGGAGACCCAGTACTTC.

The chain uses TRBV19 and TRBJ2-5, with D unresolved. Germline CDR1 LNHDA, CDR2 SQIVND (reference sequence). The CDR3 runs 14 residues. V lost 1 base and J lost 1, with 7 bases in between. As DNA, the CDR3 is TGTGCCAGTAGTATAGGTTCGCGCCAAGAGACCCAGTACTTC. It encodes CASSIGSRQETQYF.

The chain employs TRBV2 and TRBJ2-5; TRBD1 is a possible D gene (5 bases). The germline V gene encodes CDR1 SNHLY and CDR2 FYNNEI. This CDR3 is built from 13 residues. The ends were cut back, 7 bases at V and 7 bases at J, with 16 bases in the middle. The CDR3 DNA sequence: TGTGCCAGCACCGGCAGGGCGGTGGGGACCCAGTACTTC. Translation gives CASTGRAVGTQYF. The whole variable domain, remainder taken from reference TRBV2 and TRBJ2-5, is EPEVTQTPSHQVTQMGQEVILRCVPISNHLYFYWYRQILGQKVEFLVSFYNNEISEKSEIFDDQFSVERPDGSNFTLKIRSTKLEDSAMYFCASTGRAVGTQYFGPGTRLLVL.

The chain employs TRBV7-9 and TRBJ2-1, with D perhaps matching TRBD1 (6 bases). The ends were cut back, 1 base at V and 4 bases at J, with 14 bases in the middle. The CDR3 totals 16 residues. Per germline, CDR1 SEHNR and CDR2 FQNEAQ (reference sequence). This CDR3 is CASSLVGAGVYNEQFF. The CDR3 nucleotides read TGTGCCAGCAGCTTAGTTGGGGCAGGGGTATACAATGAGCAGTTCTTC. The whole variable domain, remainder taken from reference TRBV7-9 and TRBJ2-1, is DTGVSQNPRHKITKRGQNVTFRCDPISEHNRLYWYRQTLGQGPEFLTYFQNEAQLEKSRLLSDRFSAERPKGSFSTLEIQRTEQGDSAMYLCASSLVGAGVYNEQFFGPGTRLTVL.

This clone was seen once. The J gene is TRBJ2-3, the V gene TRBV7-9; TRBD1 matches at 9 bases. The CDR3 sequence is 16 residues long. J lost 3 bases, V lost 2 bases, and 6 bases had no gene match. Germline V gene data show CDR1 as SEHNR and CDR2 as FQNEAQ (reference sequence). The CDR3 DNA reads TGTGCCAGCAGCTTATGGACAGGGGAGAGGACAGATACGCAGTATTTT. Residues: CASSLWTGERTDTQYF.

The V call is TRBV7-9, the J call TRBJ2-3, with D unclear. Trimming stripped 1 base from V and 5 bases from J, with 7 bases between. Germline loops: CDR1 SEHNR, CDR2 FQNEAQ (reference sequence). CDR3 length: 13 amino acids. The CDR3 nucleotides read TGTGCCAGCAGCTTAGACCCCGGAGATACGCAGTATTTT. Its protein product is CASSLDPGDTQYF.

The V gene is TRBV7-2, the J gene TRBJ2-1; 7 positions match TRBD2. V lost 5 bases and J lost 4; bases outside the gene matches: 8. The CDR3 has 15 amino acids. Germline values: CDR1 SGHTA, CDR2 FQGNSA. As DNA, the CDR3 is TGTGCCAGCAGCAGGACTAGGCAAAGGTACAATGAGCAGTTCTTC. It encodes CASSRTRQRYNEQFF.

Written as DNA, the CDR3 is TGTGCCAGTACTGACACCGAGTATAGCAATCAGCCCCAGCATTTT. Translated: CASTDTEYSNQPQHF. This sequence joins TRBV19 and TRBJ1-5, with D unclear. V shed 7 bases and J shed 0 bases, with 13 bases lying between them. CDR3 size: 15 residues. Germline lookup yields CDR1 LNHDA and CDR2 SQIVND (reference sequence). The full variable domain, completed using reference TRBV19 and TRBJ1-5, is DGGITQSPKYLFRKEGQNVTLSCEQNLNHDAMYWYRQDPGQGLRLIYYSQIVNDFQKGDIAEGYSVSREKKESFPLTVTSAQKNPTAFYLCASTDTEYSNQPQHFGDGTRLSIL.

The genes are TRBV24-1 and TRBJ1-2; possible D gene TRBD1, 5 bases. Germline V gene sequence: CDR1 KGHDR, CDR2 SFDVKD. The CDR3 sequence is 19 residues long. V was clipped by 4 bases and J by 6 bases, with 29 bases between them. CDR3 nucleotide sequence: TGTGCCACCAGTGACACCGCTAAACAGGCGCAAGGTGAAGCTGATGGCTACACCTTC. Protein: CATSDTAKQAQGEADGYTF.

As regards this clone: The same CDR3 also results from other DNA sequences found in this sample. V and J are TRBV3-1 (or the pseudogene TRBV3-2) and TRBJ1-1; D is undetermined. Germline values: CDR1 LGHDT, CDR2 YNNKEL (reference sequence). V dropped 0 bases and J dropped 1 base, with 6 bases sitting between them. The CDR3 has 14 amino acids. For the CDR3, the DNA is TGTGCCAGCAGCCAAGATCTAGCGAACACTGAAGCTTTCTTT. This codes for CASSQDLANTEAFF.

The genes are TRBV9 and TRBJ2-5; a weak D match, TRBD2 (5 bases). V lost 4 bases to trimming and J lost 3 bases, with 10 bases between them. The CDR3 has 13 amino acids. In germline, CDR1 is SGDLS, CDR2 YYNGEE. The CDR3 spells CASSRGLEETQYF. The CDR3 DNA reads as TGTGCCAGCAGCCGCGGACTTGAAGAGACCCAGTACTTC. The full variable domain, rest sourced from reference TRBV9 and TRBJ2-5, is DSGVTQTPKHLITATGQRVTLRCSPRSGDLSVYWYQQSLDQGLQFLIQYYNGEERAKGNILERFSAQQFPDLHSELNLSSLELGDSALYFCASSRGLEETQYFGPGTRLLVL.

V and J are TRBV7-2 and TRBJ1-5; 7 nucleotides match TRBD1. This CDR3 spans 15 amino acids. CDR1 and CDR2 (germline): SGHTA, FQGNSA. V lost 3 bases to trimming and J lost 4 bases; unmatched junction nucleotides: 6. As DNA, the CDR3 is TGTGCCAGCAGCTTTTCCGGGACAGCGAATCAGCCCCAGCATTTT. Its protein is CASSFSGTANQPQHF.